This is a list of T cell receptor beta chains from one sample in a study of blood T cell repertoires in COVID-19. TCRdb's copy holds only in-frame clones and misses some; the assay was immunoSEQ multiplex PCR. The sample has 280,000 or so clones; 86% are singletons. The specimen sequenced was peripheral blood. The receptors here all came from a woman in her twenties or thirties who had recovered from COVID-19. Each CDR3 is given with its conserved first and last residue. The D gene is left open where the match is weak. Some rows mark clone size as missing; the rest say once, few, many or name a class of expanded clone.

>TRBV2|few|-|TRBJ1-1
CASSELTVNTEAFF
TGTGCCAGCAGTGAATTAACGGTAAACACTGAAGCTTTCTTT
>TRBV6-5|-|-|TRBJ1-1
CASRTGQNTEAFF
TGTGCCAGCAGGACAGGACAGAACACTGAAGCTTTCTTT
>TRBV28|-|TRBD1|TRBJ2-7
CASRIRDRRQYF
TGTGCCAGCAGGATCCGGGACAGGCGGCAGTACTTC
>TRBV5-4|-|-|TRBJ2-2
CASSWSQGNTGELFF
TGTGCCAGCAGCTGGTCTCAGGGGAACACCGGGGAGCTGTTTTTT
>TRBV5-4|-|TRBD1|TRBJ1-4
CASSLAGTGVEKLFF
TGTGCCAGCAGCTTGGCCGGGACAGGCGTCGAAAAACTGTTTTTT
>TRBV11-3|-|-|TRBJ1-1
CASSLGTSEAFF
TGTGCCAGCAGCCTTGGGACTTCTGAAGCTTTCTTT
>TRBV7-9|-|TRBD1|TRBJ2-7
CASSTSGTGGDEQYF
TGTGCCAGCAGCACCTCCGGGACAGGAGGAGACGAGCAGTACTTC
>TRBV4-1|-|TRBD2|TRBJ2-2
CASSHARGGLAGELFF
TGCGCCAGCAGCCATGCGCGGGGGGGCCTCGCCGGGGAGCTGTTTTTT
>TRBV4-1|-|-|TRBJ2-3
CASSLVSADTQYF
TGCGCCAGCAGCCTTGTTAGTGCAGATACGCAGTATTTT
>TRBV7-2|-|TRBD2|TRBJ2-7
CASSRTSGRNEQYF
TGTGCCAGCAGCCGGACTAGCGGGAGGAACGAGCAGTACTTC
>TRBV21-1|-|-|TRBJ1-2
CASSKECREESYGYTF
TGTGCCAGCAGCAAAGAGTGCCGGGAGGAGAGTTATGGCTACACCTTC
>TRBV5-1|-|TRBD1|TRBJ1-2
CASSEGQGLSGYTF
TGCGCCAGCAGCGAGGGACAGGGTCTTTCTGGCTACACCTTC
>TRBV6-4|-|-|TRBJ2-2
CASSATSSTGELFF
TGTGCCAGCAGTGCGACTAGTAGCACCGGGGAGCTGTTTTTT
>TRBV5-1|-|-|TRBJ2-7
CASSLATGKSHEQYF
TGCGCCAGCAGCTTGGCAACAGGGAAATCCCACGAGCAGTACTTC
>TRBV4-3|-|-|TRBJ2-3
CASSQGTARKDTQYF
TGCGCCAGCAGCCAAGGGACAGCAAGGAAAGATACGCAGTATTTT
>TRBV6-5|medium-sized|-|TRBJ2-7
CASSSSLSYEQYF
TGTGCCAGCAGTTCCTCCCTTAGCTACGAGCAGTACTTC
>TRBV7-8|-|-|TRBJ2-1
CASSLVSGISYNEQFF
TGTGCCAGCAGCTTAGTTTCCGGGATCTCCTACAATGAGCAGTTCTTC
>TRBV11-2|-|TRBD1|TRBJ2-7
CASSPPPGQGALEQYF
TGTGCCAGCAGCCCACCGCCGGGACAGGGGGCCCTCGAGCAGTACTTC
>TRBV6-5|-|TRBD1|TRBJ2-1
CASSVTGPLDSEQFF
TGTGCCAGCAGCGTGACAGGGCCGCTGGATAGTGAGCAGTTCTTC
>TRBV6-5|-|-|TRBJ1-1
CASRAAGHTEAFF
TGTGCCAGCAGGGCCGCGGGGCACACTGAAGCTTTCTTT
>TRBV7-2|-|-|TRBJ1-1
CASSLGLLLNTEAFF
TGTGCCAGCAGCTTAGGACTGCTCTTGAACACTGAAGCTTTCTTT
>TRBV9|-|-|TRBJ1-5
CASSVEGGDNQPQHF
TGTGCCAGCAGCGTAGAAGGGGGGGACAATCAGCCCCAGCATTTT
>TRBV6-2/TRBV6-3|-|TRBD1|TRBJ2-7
CASSYSGTGPYEQYF
TGTGCCAGCAGTTATTCCGGGACAGGGCCCTACGAGCAGTACTTC
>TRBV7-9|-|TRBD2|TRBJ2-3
CASSLGLAGEYTDTQYF
TGTGCCAGCAGCTTAGGACTAGCGGGGGAATACACAGATACGCAGTATTTT